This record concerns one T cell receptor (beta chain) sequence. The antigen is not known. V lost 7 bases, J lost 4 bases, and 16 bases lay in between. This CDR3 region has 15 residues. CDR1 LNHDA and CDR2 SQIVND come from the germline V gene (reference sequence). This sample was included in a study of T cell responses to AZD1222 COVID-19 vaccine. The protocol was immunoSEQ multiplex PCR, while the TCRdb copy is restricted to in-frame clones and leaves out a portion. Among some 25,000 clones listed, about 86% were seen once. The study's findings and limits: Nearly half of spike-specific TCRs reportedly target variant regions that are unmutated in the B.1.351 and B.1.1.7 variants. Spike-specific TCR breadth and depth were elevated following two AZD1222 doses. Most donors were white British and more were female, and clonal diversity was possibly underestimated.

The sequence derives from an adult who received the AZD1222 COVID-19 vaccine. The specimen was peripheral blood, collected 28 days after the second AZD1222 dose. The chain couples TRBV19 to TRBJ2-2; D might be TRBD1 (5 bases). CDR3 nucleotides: TGTGCCAGTAAAGGCAGGGCTGATATCACCGGGGAGCTGTTTTTT. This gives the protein CASKGRADITGELFF.